The entry below describes one T cell receptor beta chain. The entry originates in a study of blood T cell repertoires in COVID-19. As for the study in general: Material from acute and convalescent COVID-19 was sourced from the United States, Italy and Spain. PBMCs, B-cell-depleted T cells, or T cells were the source of the cDNA or gDNA that made up the material.

The V gene lost 0 bases and the J gene lost 5 bases, with 14 bases spanning the gap. The CDR3 consists of 16 residues. Germline values: CDR1 SGHNT, CDR2 YYREEE (reference sequence). The assay was immunoSEQ multiplex PCR, and TCRdb's table has in-frame clones only and misses some. The sample holds over 120,000 clones, 75% to 90% seen once. The participants were between roughly 18 and 90 years old and came from about two dozen US areas. Participants had their cohort set by participant-reported clinical history. The TCR originated in a man between 60 and 75 years old who had recovered from COVID-19. The chain is built from TRBV5-4 and TRBJ2-2, with D possibly TRBD2 on 5 matching bases. The sequenced material came from PBMCs or T cells enriched from blood (not recorded which). DNA for the CDR3: TGTGCCAGCAGCTTGGCCGGTCGGGAACGAACCGGGGAGCTGTTTTTT. This translates into CASSLAGRERTGELFF.